Following are 21 T cell receptor beta chains from one sample sequenced in a study of blood T cell repertoires in COVID-19. Produced via immunoSEQ multiplex PCR; TCRdb's table is partial and in-frame only. The repertoire holds some 80,000 clones, with around 85% as singletons. The sample consisted of peripheral blood. All receptors come from a woman of 80 years or more with active or convalescent COVID-19.

The V and J genes are TRBV27 and TRBJ2-7; D is undetermined. The CDR3 consists of 14 residues. The V end lost 9 bases, the J end lost 3 bases, and 18 bases lay between the germline ends. CDR1 and CDR2 from the germline V gene are MNHEY and SMNVEV (reference sequence). The CDR3 is CARLKPTPVYEQYF. The CDR3 DNA follows: TGTGCCAGGCTGAAACCGACACCAGTCTACGAGCAGTACTTC.

The chain couples TRBV28 to TRBJ2-3; 10 bases match TRBD1. Germline trimming cut 6 bases from V and 2 bases from J; bases unmatched to any gene: 2. This CDR3 is 14 amino acids long. CDR1 is MDHEN and CDR2 is SYDVKM in the germline V gene. CDR3 in DNA: TGTGCCAGCAGGACAGGGGGCATCACAGATACGCAGTATTTT. This sequence encodes CASRTGGITDTQYF.

This chain uses TRBV4-3 with TRBJ1-5; D might be TRBD1 (6 bases). The length of the CDR3 is 15 residues. Trimming shortened V by 2 bases and J by 4 bases, and 12 bases separated the two germline ends. Germline V gene lookup returns CDR1 LGHNA and CDR2 YSLEER. The CDR3 bases are TGCGCCAGCAGCCAACATCTCAGGGGAAATCAGCCCCAGCATTTT. Amino acid sequence: CASSQHLRGNQPQHF.

The rearrangement joins TRBV6-6 to TRBJ2-1; 9 bases are a match to TRBD1. From germline, CDR1 is MNHNY and CDR2 SVGAGI (reference sequence). This CDR3 has 14 residues. The V and J ends lost 4 bases and 6 bases, in that order; junction bases with no gene match: 4. This CDR3 is CASSWDRVVNEQFF. CDR3 nucleotides: TGTGCCAGCAGTTGGGACAGGGTGGTCAATGAGCAGTTCTTC.

Of note for this clone: The same CDR3 is also encoded by other DNA sequences in this sample. The chain couples TRBV15 to TRBJ2-7, with TRBD2 as a possible D gene (6 bases). V gave up 3 bases and J gave up 2 bases, with 11 bases separating them. CDR3 size: 14 residues. Per germline, CDR1 LNHNV and CDR2 YYDKDF (reference sequence). The CDR3 DNA reads as TGTGCCACCAGCAGGGCGGCGGGGCCCTACGAGCAGTACTTC. As protein: CATSRAAGPYEQYF. Full variable domain (rest looked up from reference TRBV15 and TRBJ2-7): DAMVIQNPRYQVTQFGKPVTLSCSQTLNHNVMYWYQQKSSQAPKLLFHYYDKDFNNEADTPDNFQSRRPNTSFCFLDIRSPGLGDTAMYLCATSRAAGPYEQYFGPGTRLTVT.

This rearrangement joins TRBV5-4 to TRBJ2-4, with D possibly being TRBD1 (5 bases). The CDR3 has 14 residues. V lost 4 bases and J lost 1, with 9 bases in between. CDR1 SGHNT and CDR2 YYREEE come from the germline V gene (reference sequence). The CDR3 here is CASSRAGAKNIQYF. Written as DNA, the CDR3 is TGTGCCAGCAGCCGGGCAGGGGCCAAAAACATTCAGTACTTC.

This chain joins TRBV7-3 and TRBJ1-4; tentative D call: TRBD1 (6 bases). CDR1 is SGHTA and CDR2 is FQGTGA in the germline V gene. The CDR3 consists of 15 residues. V was shortened by 0 bases and J by 7 bases, with 12 bases between the two germline ends. The CDR3 spells CASSLTGASSEKLFF. The CDR3 nucleotides read TGTGCCAGCAGCTTAACGGGGGCATCTAGTGAAAAACTGTTTTTT. Full variable domain (rest looked up from reference TRBV7-3 and TRBJ1-4): GAGVSQTPSNKVTEKGKYVELRCDPISGHTALYWYRQSLGQGPEFLIYFQGTGAADDSGLPNDRFFAVRPEGSVSTLKIQRTERGDSAVYLCASSLTGASSEKLFFGSGTQLSVL.

This clone was observed a single time. The rearrangement uses TRBV25-1 and TRBJ2-2; maybe TRBD2 (6 bases). V was trimmed by 4 bases and J by 0 bases, leaving 9 bases between them. Germline lookup yields CDR1 MGHDK and CDR2 SYGVNS. This CDR3 is 15 amino acids long. The CDR3 coding sequence is TGTGCCAGCAGTGGTCGCGGGGCGAACACCGGGGAGCTGTTTTTT. Protein: CASSGRGANTGELFF. Combining the CDR3 with reference TRBV25-1 and TRBJ2-2 gives the whole variable domain EADIYQTPRYLVIGTGKKITLECSQTMGHDKMYWYQQDPGMELHLIHYSYGVNSTEKGDLSSESTVSRIRTEHFPLTLESARPSHTSQYLCASSGRGANTGELFFGEGSRLTVL.

The chain is built from TRBV29-1 and TRBJ2-7, with TRBD2 matching over 8 bases. V lost 4 bases and J lost 5; bases outside the gene matches: 10. Germline-derived CDR1 and CDR2 are SQVTM and ANQGSEA. This CDR3 is 14 amino acids long. The CDR3 region is CSVAGGDRVHEQYF. CDR3 nucleotide sequence: TGCAGCGTTGCGGGAGGGGATCGGGTCCACGAGCAGTACTTC.

The chain combines TRBV11-2 with TRBJ2-7; 12 bases align to TRBD2. Trimming took 4 bases from V and 0 from J; bases not matched to a gene: 7. Germline V gene sequence: CDR1 SGHAT, CDR2 FQNNGV. This CDR3 region has 17 residues. The CDR3 DNA follows: TGTGCCAGCAGCTGGGGGACTAGCGGGTCGAGCTCCTACGAGCAGTACTTC. Amino acids: CASSWGTSGSSSYEQYF.

The J gene is TRBJ1-2, the V gene TRBV18; D remains unclear. Germline values: CDR1 KGHSH, CDR2 LQKENI. V lost 3 bases and J lost 0, with 17 bases in between. The CDR3 runs to 17 residues. For the CDR3, the DNA is TGTGCCAGCTCACCGTTTAACCCAGATGGAGCTAACTATGGCTACACCTTC. Its translation: CASSPFNPDGANYGYTF.

The V call is TRBV7-3, the J call TRBJ2-1, with TRBD1 identical over 7 bases. V gave up 3 bases and J gave up 0 bases; unmatched junction bases: 8. This CDR3 region has 17 residues. The germline gives CDR1 SGHTA, CDR2 FQGTGA. The CDR3 DNA sequence: TGTGCCAGCAGCTTCGCAGGGCCAGGGGGCTCCTACAATGAGCAGTTCTTC. As protein: CASSFAGPGGSYNEQFF.

The chain has TRBV5-1 and TRBJ1-6; TRBD1 might be the D (5 bases). The germline V and J ends were trimmed by 0 bases and 7 bases, with 8 bases remaining between them. This CDR3 is 14 amino acids long. Germline V CDR1 and CDR2: SGHRS, YFSETQ. The CDR3 loop is CASSLGQPNSPLHF. CDR3 sequence (DNA): TGCGCCAGCAGCTTGGGACAGCCAAATTCACCCCTCCACTTT.

This chain links TRBV7-3 with TRBJ1-1, with D possibly TRBD1 on 5 matching bases. Deletions cut 5 bases from V and 1 base from J, with 8 bases between. The CDR3 length is 13 residues. Germline V gene sequence: CDR1 SGHTA, CDR2 FQGTGA. DNA of the CDR3: TGTGCCAGCAGCACAGACAGGAACACTGAAGCTTTCTTT. As protein: CASSTDRNTEAFF.

This clone is a singleton in its sample. The chain uses TRBV7-3 and TRBJ2-5; 8 nucleotides line up with TRBD1. The V segment lost 4 bases and the J segment 3 bases; nucleotides outside the gene matches: 1. Germline loops: CDR1 SGHTA, CDR2 FQGTGA. This CDR3 region has 13 residues. The CDR3 bases are TGTGCCAGCAGCTCGGACAGGGAAGAGACCCAGTACTTC. Its translation: CASSSDREETQYF. The whole variable domain, filled in from reference TRBV7-3 and TRBJ2-5, reads GAGVSQTPSNKVTEKGKYVELRCDPISGHTALYWYRQSLGQGPEFLIYFQGTGAADDSGLPNDRFFAVRPEGSVSTLKIQRTERGDSAVYLCASSSDREETQYFGPGTRLLVL.

The V and J genes are TRBV6-2 or TRBV6-3 and TRBJ1-1; D remains ambiguous. The germline V gene has CDR1 MNHEY and CDR2 SVGEGT. The CDR3 consists of 14 residues. Trimming shortened V by 3 bases and J by 11 bases, and 19 bases separated the two germline ends. CDR3 amino acids: CASSYAGLFESAFF. CDR3 nucleotides: TGTGCCAGCAGTTATGCGGGGTTGTTTGAATCGGCTTTCTTT.

This clone was observed a few times. The chain uses TRBV5-1 and TRBJ1-5; no clear D gene. Germline V gene data show CDR1 as SGHRS and CDR2 as YFSETQ. This CDR3 has 13 residues. Trimming stripped 0 bases from V and 4 bases from J, with 5 bases between. Here the CDR3 DNA reads TGCGCCAGCAGCTTGGAACAAAATCAGCCCCAGCATTTT. The encoded protein is CASSLEQNQPQHF.

For the CDR3, the DNA is TGTGCCATCAGTGAGGGAGGGGAGGCCAATCAGCCCCAGCATTTT. Translation gives CAISEGGEANQPQHF. The J gene is TRBJ1-5, the V gene TRBV10-3; D is possibly TRBD1 (5 bases). Trimming took off 2 bases at V and 3 bases at J, with 11 bases between the two ends. The CDR3 covers 15 residues. Looked up from germline, CDR1 is ENHRY and CDR2 is SYGVKD.

This clone has just a few counts. The rearrangement uses TRBV6-2 or TRBV6-3 and TRBJ1-5, with TRBD1 as a possible D gene (5 bases). The CDR3 has 17 residues. Germline CDR1 MNHEY, CDR2 SVGEGT. The ends were cut back, 5 bases at V and 2 bases at J, with 19 bases in the middle. The CDR3 loop is CASSPPPGGEGNQPQHF. In nucleotides, the CDR3 is TGTGCCAGCAGTCCACCTCCCGGGGGTGAAGGCAATCAGCCCCAGCATTTT.

This rearrangement joins TRBV5-4 to TRBJ2-7, with 10 bases identical to TRBD2. V shed 0 bases, J shed 9 bases, and the junction held 12 bases outside the gene matches. Germline values: CDR1 SGHNT, CDR2 YYREEE (reference sequence). There are 16 residues in the CDR3. The CDR3 protein is CASSLDLASGGAWQYF. In DNA, the CDR3 is TGTGCCAGCAGCTTGGATTTGGCGAGCGGGGGGGCCTGGCAGTACTTC. The full variable domain, in which reference TRBV5-4 and TRBJ2-7 provide the parts outside the CDR3, is ETGVTQSPTHLIKTRGQQVTLRCSSQSGHNTVSWYQQALGQGPQFIFQYYREEENGRGNFPPRFSGLQFPNYSSELNVNALELDDSALYLCASSLDLASGGAWQYFGPGTRLTVT.

Here the CDR3 reads CASSQPTGGGTDTQYF. In DNA form, the CDR3 reads TGTGCCAGCAGCCAACCGACAGGGGGGGGCACAGATACGCAGTATTTT. V usage is TRBV4-2 and J usage is TRBJ2-3; 9 bases are shared with TRBD1. The length of the CDR3 is 16 residues. Germline CDR1 LGHNA, CDR2 YNFKEQ. V gave up 2 bases and J gave up 1 base; unmatched junction bases: 4.